This T cell receptor (beta chain) was sequenced for a study of blood T cell repertoires in COVID-19. Across the whole study: Samples of COVID-19 (acute and convalescent) were obtained from the United States, Italy and Spain. Nucleic acid was either cDNA or gDNA, and it came from T cells, B-cell-depleted T cells, or PBMCs.

Original analysis: The assay estimated nucleated cells by amplifying reference gene primers. The assay was immunoSEQ multiplex PCR, and TCRdb's table has in-frame clones only and misses some. V and J calls and clone size are given by that table; D and trimming were obtained from the DNA. The repertoire consists of 84,000 or so clones, with 80% to 95% occurring once and the leading ten covering around 6%. The CDR3 loop spans 15 amino acids. Germline V gives CDR1 MDHEN, CDR2 SYDVKM. V was trimmed by 7 bases and J by 4 bases, leaving 17 bases between them. Sequencing used peripheral blood. The chain recombines TRBV28 with TRBJ2-1, with D unclear. The sequence came from a woman aged 60-75 years with active COVID-19. The CDR3 nucleotides are TGTGCCAGCACCTTCGCGGTAGGTCAATACAATGAGCAGTTCTTC. Translating gives CASTFAVGQYNEQFF. The full variable domain, rest sourced from reference TRBV28 and TRBJ2-1, is DVKVTQSSRYLVKRTGEKVFLECVQDMDHENMFWYRQDPGLGLRLIYFSYDVKMKEKGDIPEGYSVSREKKERFSLILESASTNQTSMYLCASTFAVGQYNEQFFGPGTRLTVL.